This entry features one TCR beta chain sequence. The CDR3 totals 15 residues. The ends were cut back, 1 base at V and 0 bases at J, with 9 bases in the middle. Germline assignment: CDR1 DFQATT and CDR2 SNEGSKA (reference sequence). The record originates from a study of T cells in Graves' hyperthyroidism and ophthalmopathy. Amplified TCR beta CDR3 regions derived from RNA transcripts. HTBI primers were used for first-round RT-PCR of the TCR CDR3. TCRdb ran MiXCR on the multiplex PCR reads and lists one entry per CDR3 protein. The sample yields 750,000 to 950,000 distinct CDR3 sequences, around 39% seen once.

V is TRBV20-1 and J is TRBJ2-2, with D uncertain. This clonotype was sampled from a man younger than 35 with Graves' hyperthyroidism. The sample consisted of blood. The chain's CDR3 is CSARVAESNTGELFF. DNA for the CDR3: TGCAGTGCTAGAGTTGCAGAGTCGAACACCGGGGAGCTGTTTTTT.